The next 17 T cell receptor beta chains were all read from a single sample in a study of blood T cell repertoires in COVID-19 (dated by TCRdb to 2020 to 2022). Library construction relied on the immunoSEQ multiplex PCR assay. This is the immuneACCESS table as TCRdb keeps it, with only in-frame sequences that have V and J called. A part of the clones is gone; compared with another copy, unresolved V genes explain less than half, and the rest is unexplained. The sample records 150,000 to 200,000 clones, more than 75% of which are singletons. 10% of the sample goes to the ten largest clones. The sample consisted of peripheral blood. These receptors came from an older woman with COVID-19, enrolled during active disease.

CDR3 amino acids: CASSFQRDTEAFF. In DNA form, the CDR3 reads TGTGCCAGCAGCTTCCAGCGGGACACTGAAGCTTTCTTT. V and J are TRBV11-2 and TRBJ1-1; D not resolved. Trimming stripped 3 bases from V and 3 bases from J, with 8 bases between. CDR3 length: 13 amino acids. Per germline, CDR1 SGHAT and CDR2 FQNNGV.

This chain links TRBV29-1 with TRBJ2-5; 14 bases align to TRBD2. With V trimmed by 7 bases and J by 4 bases, 5 bases remained unmatched. Germline CDR1 is SQVTM and CDR2 is ANQGSEA. The length of the CDR3 is 14 residues. The CDR3 is CSASGLAGVETQYF. CDR3 DNA: TGCAGCGCCTCGGGACTAGCGGGGGTAGAGACCCAGTACTTC.

The chain is built from TRBV3-1 (or the pseudogene TRBV3-2) and TRBJ1-2; D is ambiguous. Germline V gene lookup returns CDR1 LGHDT and CDR2 YNNKEL (reference sequence). The germline V and J ends were trimmed by 0 bases and 4 bases, with 12 bases remaining between them. CDR3 length: 15 amino acids. The CDR3 nucleotides are TGTGCCAGCAGCCAAGATTTCGGTCGGAGCTATGGCTACACCTTC. Translated, it gives CASSQDFGRSYGYTF.

The genes are TRBV19 and TRBJ1-6; TRBD1 aligns across 7 bases. The CDR3 spans 15 residues. J lost 7 bases, V lost 1 base, and 4 bases had no gene match. Germline V gene data show CDR1 as LNHDA and CDR2 as SQIVND (reference sequence). CDR3 protein: CASSIAHRGNSPLHF. The CDR3 nucleotides read TGTGCCAGTAGTATAGCACACAGGGGAAATTCACCCCTCCACTTT.

The chain has TRBV5-1 and TRBJ1-1, with 7 bases that match TRBD1. The trim removed 4 bases at V and 0 bases at J, leaving 3 bases unmatched. Germline assignment: CDR1 SGHRS and CDR2 YFSETQ. CDR3 size: 14 residues. CDR3 DNA sequence: TGCGCCAGCAGCCGGGGACAGCTGAACACTGAAGCTTTCTTT. This sequence encodes CASSRGQLNTEAFF.

CDR3 protein: CASNRDRGNQPQHF. CDR3 coding DNA: TGTGCCAGTAACAGGGACAGGGGGAATCAGCCCCAGCATTTT. The chain is built from TRBV19 and TRBJ1-5; 11 nucleotides align to TRBD1. Germline CDR1 LNHDA, CDR2 SQIVND (reference sequence). The junction had 3 bases not matched to a gene; V was cut back by 7 bases and J by 4 bases. CDR3 size: 14 residues. The full variable domain, completed using reference TRBV19 and TRBJ1-5, is DGGITQSPKYLFRKEGQNVTLSCEQNLNHDAMYWYRQDPGQGLRLIYYSQIVNDFQKGDIAEGYSVSREKKESFPLTVTSAQKNPTAFYLCASNRDRGNQPQHFGDGTRLSIL.

This chain joins TRBV30 and TRBJ2-1; 11 nucleotides match TRBD2. This CDR3 is 17 amino acids long. The V gene end was trimmed by 8 bases and the J gene end by 2 bases; junction bases not matched to a gene: 14. Germline CDR1 GTSNPN, CDR2 SVGIG (reference sequence). The CDR3 bases are TGTGCCCTCTCATTAGCGGGGGGGCTGAAAACCTACAATGAGCAGTTCTTC. It specifies CALSLAGGLKTYNEQFF.

This clone was detected only once. The chain recombines TRBV27 with TRBJ1-1, with 7 bases fitting TRBD1. The V gene's germline CDR1 is MNHEY and CDR2 SMNVEV (reference sequence). V lost 3 bases and J lost 8; bases outside the gene matches: 3. This CDR3 spans 12 amino acids. CDR3 DNA: TGTGCCAGCAGTTTGGCAGGGGGGGAAGCTTTCTTT. This translates into CASSLAGGEAFF.

V gene TRBV28 combines with J gene TRBJ1-2; no definite D call. The CDR3 runs 12 residues. Trimming shortened V by 4 bases and J by 3 bases, and 6 bases separated the two germline ends. Germline assignment: CDR1 MDHEN and CDR2 SYDVKM. The CDR3 is CASSWQDYGYTF. The CDR3 bases are TGTGCCAGCAGTTGGCAGGACTATGGCTACACCTTC.

The chain employs TRBV6-1 and TRBJ2-5; D call uncertain. The ends were cut back, 6 bases at V and 5 bases at J, with 16 bases in the middle. The CDR3 has 14 residues. Looked up from germline, CDR1 is MNHNS and CDR2 is SASEGT. The CDR3 region has the DNA TGTGCCAGCAGGCCTCAAACTCTCGGTGAGACCCAGTACTTC. It codes for CASRPQTLGETQYF.

J is TRBJ2-3 and V is TRBV7-2, with 9 nucleotides matching TRBD2. The germline CDR1 and CDR2 sequences are SGHTA and FQGNSA. This CDR3 spans 16 amino acids. After removal of 1 base from V and 1 base from J, the junction contained 3 bases not matched to a gene. The CDR3 reads CASSLGLAGGTDTQYF. Written as DNA, the CDR3 is TGTGCCAGCAGCTTAGGGTTAGCGGGGGGCACAGATACGCAGTATTTT.

The gene calls are TRBV20-1 and TRBJ1-1; the D gene is possibly TRBD1 (6 bases). Germline V gives CDR1 DFQATT, CDR2 SNEGSKA (reference sequence). CDR3 length: 11 amino acids. Deletions cut 2 bases from V and 8 bases from J, with 9 bases between. The CDR3 is CSARHGTEAFF. CDR3 DNA sequence: TGCAGTGCTAGACACGGGACAGAAGCTTTCTTT.

The V gene is TRBV7-3, the J gene TRBJ1-5, with a weak D call TRBD1 (6 bases). V was clipped by 5 bases and J by 2 bases, with 10 bases between them. Germline CDR1 and CDR2: SGHTA and FQGTGA. This CDR3 spans 14 amino acids. CDR3 protein: CASSAGAGNQPQHF. The CDR3 DNA sequence: TGTGCCAGCAGCGCAGGGGCTGGCAATCAGCCCCAGCATTTT. Full variable domain (remainder filled in from reference TRBV7-3 and TRBJ1-5): GAGVSQTPSNKVTEKGKYVELRCDPISGHTALYWYRQSLGQGPEFLIYFQGTGAADDSGLPNDRFFAVRPEGSVSTLKIQRTERGDSAVYLCASSAGAGNQPQHFGDGTRLSIL.

Only a few counts were recorded for this clone. The chain is built from TRBV7-8 and TRBJ1-1; 7 nucleotides line up with TRBD1. Germline lookup yields CDR1 SGHVS and CDR2 FQNEAQ. V shed 5 bases and J 2 bases; nucleotides not matched to a gene: 8. There are 15 residues in the CDR3. CDR3 sequence (DNA): TGTGCCAGCAGCCCTAGAGAGGGGGCTAACACTGAAGCTTTCTTT. This gives the protein CASSPREGANTEAFF.

This sequence joins TRBV7-9 and TRBJ1-2, with D perhaps TRBD1 (6 bases). Germline V gene sequence: CDR1 SEHNR, CDR2 FQNEAQ (reference sequence). This CDR3 has 12 amino acids. Trimming cost V 5 bases and J 5 bases, with 9 bases left between them. CDR3 DNA: TGTGCCAGCAGCCCAGGGGAGTATGGCTACACCTTC. Translating it yields CASSPGEYGYTF.

As concerns this clone: This sample includes further DNA sequences coding for the same CDR3. The CDR3 bases are TGTGCCAGCAGCTTAGTACAGGGCAATCAGCCCCAGCATTTT. Its translation is CASSLVQGNQPQHF. The chain links TRBV7-2 to TRBJ1-5; D possibly corresponds to TRBD1 (5 bases). CDR1 is SGHTA, CDR2 FQGNSA, per germline. With 1 base removed from V and 2 bases from J, the gap between germline ends came to 6 bases. This CDR3 has 14 amino acids.

The chain combines TRBV19 with TRBJ1-1, with D unresolved. Germline values: CDR1 LNHDA, CDR2 SQIVND (reference sequence). V lost 5 bases, J lost 1 base, and 8 bases lay in between. The CDR3 sequence is 13 residues long. The CDR3 loop reads CASSRGSNTEAFF. CDR3 DNA: TGTGCCAGTAGTCGCGGTTCGAACACTGAAGCTTTCTTT.